This record concerns one TCR beta chain sequence. The table lists this clone with a count of one. Its antigen target is currently unknown. Within one base of it there is no much larger clone, and no base qualities were kept. Reading from cysteine to phenylalanine, the CDR3 counts 13 amino acids. Here the CDR3 DNA is all that survives: 39 bases in frame from base 1. CDR1 and CDR2 (SEHNR, FQNEAQ) derive from the germline V gene (reference sequence). Trimming removed 3 bases from V and 3 bases from J, leaving 6 bases between the germline ends. These data belong to a study of blood T cell repertoires in COVID-19 (dated by TCRdb to 2018 to 2020). With regard to the full study: The collaborator samples originated in the United States, Italy and Spain and spanned the acute and convalescent phases of COVID-19. The repertoires were released in a freely available public database intended as a resource for research on the immune response to SARS-CoV-2. The prospective study material was composed of cDNA or gDNA derived from T cells, B-cell-depleted T cells, or PBMCs. Where available, HLA class I and class II types were obtained from metadata supplied by the sample provider rather than from assay-based typing. Deeply sampled blood TCRbeta repertoires from subjects exposed to, actively infected with, or recovered from COVID-19 were included in the dataset. The samples were drawn from two sources: the first 160 participants of the ongoing ImmuneRACE study, and about 1,300 subjects contributed by 6 global collaborators. Sample metadata almost always included a de-identified subject ID, COVID-19 status, age in years and sex. The paper as a whole reports these results and caveats: The amount of clinical and demographic metadata varied by source and participant and was provided uncurated.

Whole blood was collected in K2EDTA tubes by collaborating institutions according to the institutions' own protocols. For TCRbeta analysis, collaborators shipped samples in one of three forms: frozen whole blood, isolated PBMCs, or DNA extracted from either of those sample types. TCRbeta CDR3 regions were amplified from genomic DNA using the immunoSEQ Assay, a bias-controlled multiplex PCR. The authors' pipeline ran thus. The number of nucleated cells in each sample was estimated from the amplification of reference gene primers within the assay. To quantify the absolute abundance of each unique TCRbeta CDR3 rearrangement, sequence reads were collapsed and filtered. For each sample, productive Simpson clonality was calculated as the square root of Simpson's diversity index across productive rearrangements. TCRdb's version of the immuneACCESS table is confined to in-frame rearrangements and falls short of the full clone set. An unresolved V gene accounts for under half of the shortfall where checked; the remainder is of unknown origin. V and J calls and clone size come straight from that table; D and trimming were deduced from the DNA. Across this sample there are just over 200,000 clones, with 70% to 90% seen only once. 5.9% of the sample comes from the top ten.

The receptor comes from an older man with acute or convalescent COVID-19. The chain links TRBV7-9 with TRBJ2-1, with the identity of the D gene unclear. The sample consisted of peripheral blood. The nucleotide sequence is given as TGTGCCAGCAGCTTTCTTAACTACAATGAGCAGTTCTTC. Its product reads: CASSFLNYNEQFF. With all but the CDR3 taken from the reference TRBV7-9 and TRBJ2-1 genes, the full variable domain is: DTGVSQNPRHKITKRGQNVTFRCDPISEHNRLYWYRQTLGQGPEFLTYFQNEAQLEKSRLLSDRFSAERPKGSFSTLEIQRTEQGDSAMYLCASSFLNYNEQFFGPGTRLTVL.